The 32 T cell receptor beta chains below were found in one sample sequenced in a study of T cell repertoires in cytomegalovirus infection. TCRdb used MiXCR to reprocess the reads, holding one entry per CDR3 protein. Seen here are 100,000 to 150,000 distinct CDR3 sequences, approximately 30% observed once, and the top ten hold around three fifths. No antigen has been identified for these receptors. The sample was CD8+ T cells from cultured PBMCs, taken from culture after CMV antigen stimulation. The receptors were gathered from a human donor in good health (CMV status not recorded). Some clones in this sample may be carry-over from other donors' samples.

This chain uses TRBV7-9 with TRBJ2-1, with 11 nucleotides matching TRBD1. Germline CDR1 is SEHNR and CDR2 is FQNEAQ (reference sequence). The CDR3 is 17 residues long. Germline trimming cut 3 bases from V and 6 bases from J; bases unmatched to any gene: 10. The CDR3 DNA is TGTGCCAGCAGCTTTTTGTCGGGGGGGACAGGGGGCAATGAGCAGTTCTTC. Amino acids: CASSFLSGGTGGNEQFF.

In this sample, this clonotype turned up a few times. The chain employs TRBV7-6 and TRBJ2-5; possibly TRBD2 for D (6 bases). V shed 5 bases and J shed 1 base, with 17 bases lying between them. The germline V gene has CDR1 SGHVS and CDR2 FNYEAQ. CDR3 length: 16 amino acids. The CDR3 here is CASSPGGGWAQETQYF. In DNA, the CDR3 is TGTGCCAGCAGCCCCGGGGGTGGGTGGGCCCAAGAGACCCAGTACTTC.

In this sample, this clonotype turned up a few times. V and J are TRBV7-4 and TRBJ2-4; 7 nucleotides match TRBD1. From germline, CDR1 is SGHVT and CDR2 SQSDAQ. The CDR3 sequence is 13 residues long. Trimming took 6 bases from V and 8 from J; bases not matched to a gene: 7. DNA of the CDR3: TGTGCCAGCAGGTCTAAACAGGGGCACATTCAGTACTTC. As protein: CASRSKQGHIQYF. Drawing the rest from reference TRBV7-4 and TRBJ2-4, the complete variable domain is GAGVSQSPRYKVAKRGRDVALRCDSISGHVTLYWYRQTLGQGSEVLTYSQSDAQRDKSGRPSGRFSAERPERSVSTLKIQRTEQGDSAVYLCASRSKQGHIQYFGAGTRLSVL.

This clonotype has more than one count but fewer than ten. The gene calls are TRBV7-9 and TRBJ1-1, with D possibly matching TRBD1 (5 bases). CDR1 and CDR2 from the germline V gene are SEHNR and FQNEAQ (reference sequence). Trimming pared 5 bases from V and 5 bases from J, leaving 12 bases between. The CDR3 covers 13 residues. CDR3 sequence: CASSAGGRTEAFF. The CDR3 DNA is TGTGCCAGCAGCGCTGGGGGGAGGACTGAAGCTTTCTTT.

The rearrangement joins TRBV29-1 to TRBJ1-5; TRBD1 aligns across 9 bases. V lost 7 bases and J lost 10; bases outside the gene matches: 41. The V gene's germline CDR1 is SQVTM and CDR2 ANQGSEA. This CDR3 is built from 23 residues. The CDR3 DNA is TGCAGCGGATCTATCCAGACGGGACAGGGTGGTATCAGCCAAATCGACCTGCGCCTCCCCCAGCATTTT. It specifies CSGSIQTGQGGISQIDLRLPQHF.

CDR3 sequence (DNA): TGTGCCAGCAGCTTAGTCCCCGGAGATGAAGCTTTCTTT. This encodes CASSLVPGDEAFF. V and J are TRBV7-9 and TRBJ1-1; D is undetermined. Germline CDR1 reads SEHNR; CDR2 reads FQNEAQ (reference sequence). The CDR3 loop spans 13 amino acids. Trimming cost V 1 base and J 7 bases, with 10 bases left between them. Full variable domain (missing parts from reference TRBV7-9 and TRBJ1-1): DTGVSQNPRHKITKRGQNVTFRCDPISEHNRLYWYRQTLGQGPEFLTYFQNEAQLEKSRLLSDRFSAERPKGSFSTLEIQRTEQGDSAMYLCASSLVPGDEAFFGQGTRLTVV.

This clonotype was counted many times. This chain connects TRBV29-1 to TRBJ1-4; D possibly corresponds to TRBD1 (5 bases). V lost 5 bases, J lost 8 bases, and 12 bases lay in between. The germline V gene encodes CDR1 SQVTM and CDR2 ANQGSEA. The CDR3 is made up of 12 amino acids. The CDR3 sequence is CSVLPGGEKLFF. CDR3 in DNA: TGCAGCGTTCTACCCGGGGGAGAAAAACTGTTTTTT.

At least ten counts were recorded for this clonotype. Compared with germline, one end of the junction differs, possibly owing to a read error. This chain links TRBV7-7 with TRBJ2-1; TRBD1 aligns across 10 bases. CDR3 length equals 17 residues. The germline V gene has CDR1 SSHAT and CDR2 FNYEAQ (reference sequence). CDR3 nucleotide sequence: TGTGCTAGCAGCTTAGGACAGGGGGAGAGCTCCTACAATGAGCAGTTCTTC. Its translation: CASSLGQGESSYNEQFF. The full variable domain, rest sourced from reference TRBV7-7 and TRBJ2-1, is GAGVSQSPRYKVTKRGQDVTLRCDPISSHATLYWYQQALGQGPEFLTYFNYEAQPDKSGLPSDRFSAERPEGSISTLTIQRTEQRDSAMYRCASSLGQGESSYNEQFFGPGTRLTVL.

The rearrangement uses TRBV28 and TRBJ2-5; D is ambiguous. This CDR3 is 15 amino acids long. Germline assignment: CDR1 MDHEN and CDR2 SYDVKM. V shed 3 bases and J shed 4 bases, with 15 bases lying between them. CDR3 nucleotides: TGTGCCAGCAGTTTTTTGAACAGCCTGGGAGAGACCCAGTACTTC. It yields the protein CASSFLNSLGETQYF.

This clonotype was seen at least ten times. The chain carries TRBV5-5 and TRBJ2-1; no clear D gene. The CDR3 length is 15 residues. In germline, CDR1 is SGHKS, CDR2 YYEKEE (reference sequence). The ends were cut back, 0 bases at V and 6 bases at J, with 13 bases in the middle. In DNA form, the CDR3 reads TGTGCCAGCAGCTTGGCCGGAGACCCCACCAATGAGCAGTTCTTC. Amino acid sequence: CASSLAGDPTNEQFF.

This clonotype was seen a few times. The chain couples TRBV12-3 or TRBV12-4 to TRBJ1-3; maybe TRBD1 (5 bases). V was shortened by 5 bases and J by 7 bases, with 15 bases between the two germline ends. This CDR3 region has 14 residues. CDR3 sequence: CASSATVLRNTIYF. The DNA for the CDR3 is TGTGCCAGCAGTGCGACAGTATTAAGGAACACCATATATTTT.

The chain recombines TRBV28 with TRBJ1-5; 9 bases line up with TRBD1. Looked up from germline, CDR1 is MDHEN and CDR2 is SYDVKM. With V trimmed by 4 bases and J by 3 bases, 7 bases remained unmatched. The CDR3 contains 16 residues. The CDR3 region has the DNA TGTGCCAGCAGTTCCGGACAGGGGCAAATCAATCAGCCCCAGCATTTT. It translates to CASSSGQGQINQPQHF.

The chain uses TRBV13 and TRBJ2-7, with D perhaps being TRBD1 or TRBD2 (6 bases each). The CDR3 is 15 residues long. Germline assignment: CDR1 PRHDT and CDR2 FYEKMQ (reference sequence). V was pared by 5 bases and J by 0 bases, with 14 bases between. The CDR3 protein is CASSQGQTSSYEQYF. CDR3 sequence (DNA): TGTGCCAGCAGCCAAGGACAGACTAGCTCCTACGAGCAGTACTTC.

Comments on this clonotype: Compared with germline, one end of the junction differs, possibly owing to a read error. The chain carries TRBV7-7 and TRBJ2-7, with 8 bases lining up with TRBD1. This CDR3 has 15 amino acids. Germline V gives CDR1 SSHAT, CDR2 FNYEAQ (reference sequence). The CDR3 reads CASSPRGPSSYEQYF. CDR3 sequence (DNA): TGTGCTAGCAGTCCCAGGGGGCCCTCCTCCTACGAGCAGTACTTC.

The rearrangement joins TRBV6-5 to TRBJ2-6, with D perhaps being TRBD1 or TRBD2 (5 bases each). The CDR3 length is 18 residues. Trimming left V 0 bases short and J 1 base short, with 13 bases between. Looked up from germline, CDR1 is MNHEY and CDR2 is SVGAGI. The CDR3 region has the DNA TGTGCCAGCAGTTACTCGGGGACGGACCAATCTGGGGCCAACGTCCTGACTTTC. Translated, it gives CASSYSGTDQSGANVLTF.

In regard to this clonotype: A much larger clone lies a single base off, so this may be a read error. The chain couples TRBV7-6 to TRBJ2-7; TRBD1 is a possible D gene (5 bases). This CDR3 comprises 14 residues. Trimming pared 5 bases from V and 8 bases from J, leaving 19 bases between. Germline V lookup: CDR1 SGHVS, CDR2 FNYEAQ. The CDR3 DNA reads TGTGCCAGCAGCCCCGGCGAACAGGTCGCCAAGCAGTACTTC. It is translated as CASSPGEQVAKQYF.

This clonotype showed up just a few times. The chain carries TRBV27 and TRBJ1-2; TRBD1 agrees at 7 bases. This CDR3 has 15 residues. With 6 bases clipped from V and 3 bases from J, the junction kept 10 bases outside the gene matches. Germline V CDR1 and CDR2: MNHEY, SMNVEV (reference sequence). CDR3 amino acids: CASRPRGRTDYGYTF. CDR3 bases: TGTGCCAGCAGACCGAGGGGGCGGACGGACTATGGCTACACCTTC.

This clonotype was detected many times. The chain employs TRBV7-2 and TRBJ2-3; a possible D gene is TRBD2 (6 bases). Trimming took off 3 bases at V and 5 bases at J, with 21 bases between the two ends. Germline values: CDR1 SGHTA, CDR2 FQGNSA. The CDR3 totals 17 residues. CDR3 bases: TGTGCCAGCAGCTTCCCCCCGGAGGGTGTCTATCGAGATACGCAGTATTTT. Translated, it gives CASSFPPEGVYRDTQYF. The full variable domain, rest sourced from reference TRBV7-2 and TRBJ2-3, is GAGVSQSPSNKVTEKGKDVELRCDPISGHTALYWYRQSLGQGLEFLIYFQGNSAPDKSGLPSDRFSAERTGGSVSTLTIQRTQQEDSAVYLCASSFPPEGVYRDTQYFGPGTRLTVL.

V and J are TRBV20-1 and TRBJ2-2; 8 nucleotides align to TRBD1. There are 16 residues in the CDR3. V shed 0 bases, J shed 6 bases, and the junction held 9 bases outside the gene matches. From germline, CDR1 is DFQATT and CDR2 SNEGSKA (reference sequence). The DNA for the CDR3 is TGCAGTGCTAGAGATCTTTTACAGGGGGACGCCGGGGAGCTGTTTTTT. This codes for CSARDLLQGDAGELFF.

The table lists this clonotype with many counts. The chain is built from TRBV28 and TRBJ1-2, with 10 bases matching TRBD1. Germline V CDR1 and CDR2: MDHEN, SYDVKM. Trimming removed 1 base from V and 8 bases from J; junction bases left unmatched: 7. The CDR3 totals 15 residues. As DNA, the CDR3 is TGTGCCAGCAGTTTATTCCTGGGACAGGGGAACGGCTACACCTTC. It encodes CASSLFLGQGNGYTF.

This clonotype has at least ten counts. The rearrangement uses TRBV6-1 and TRBJ1-5; 9 nucleotides line up with TRBD1. V was clipped by 8 bases and J by 0 bases; unmatched bases: 8. Germline CDR1 is MNHNS and CDR2 is SASEGT. The CDR3 has 16 residues. DNA of the CDR3: TGTGCCAGCGGGGGACAGGGAGGATATAGCAATCAGCCCCAGCATTTT. This encodes CASGGQGGYSNQPQHF.

This clonotype was detected ten times or more. The V call is TRBV7-2, the J call TRBJ2-3, with 10 bases matching TRBD2. J gave up 4 bases and V 4 bases, and 5 bases lay outside the gene matches. The length of the CDR3 is 15 residues. The germline gives CDR1 SGHTA, CDR2 FQGNSA. The CDR3 DNA reads TGTGCCAGCAGCTCCCTAGCGGGGGCTGCAGATACGCAGTATTTT. It encodes CASSSLAGAADTQYF.

In this sample, this clonotype turned up a few times. The V call is TRBV6-5, the J call TRBJ2-1, with 11 nucleotides matching TRBD2. V trimming: 2 bases; J trimming: 9 bases; junction bases outside the gene matches: 6. This CDR3 contains 15 residues. Germline V gene sequence: CDR1 MNHEY, CDR2 SVGAGI. In DNA form, the CDR3 reads TGTGCCAGCAGTTACGGGCTAGCGGGGGGAGGTGAGCAGTTCTTC. Translation gives CASSYGLAGGGEQFF.

This clonotype was recorded a few times. The chain couples TRBV5-1 to TRBJ2-5; 8 bases agree with TRBD2. This CDR3 region has 16 residues. The V and J ends lost 3 bases and 1 base, in that order; junction bases with no gene match: 8. Germline CDR1 reads SGHRS; CDR2 reads YFSETQ. The CDR3 DNA follows: TGCGCCAGCAGCTACCAAACTAGCGGAGGCCAAGAGACCCAGTACTTC. Translation gives CASSYQTSGGQETQYF.

In its sample, this clonotype was seen a few times. The CDR3: CASSYFPRTGVRETQYF. As DNA, the CDR3 is TGTGCCAGCAGTTACTTCCCAAGGACAGGGGTTCGGGAGACCCAGTACTTC. This chain connects TRBV6-2 or TRBV6-3 to TRBJ2-5, with 9 bases fitting TRBD1. The V segment lost 1 base and the J segment 5 bases; nucleotides outside the gene matches: 11. The CDR3 runs to 17 residues. CDR1 is MNHEY, CDR2 SVGEGT, per germline.

This clonotype was picked up a small number of times. The genes are TRBV9 and TRBJ2-2, with TRBD2 matching 13 bases. The CDR3 extends over 16 amino acids. Germline assignment: CDR1 SGDLS and CDR2 YYNGEE. Losses at the gene ends were 3 bases for V and 8 bases for J; bases not matched to a gene: 7. The CDR3 protein is CASSATSGGPVGELFF. In nucleotides, the CDR3 is TGTGCCAGCAGCGCGACTAGCGGGGGGCCTGTTGGGGAGCTGTTTTTT.

The genes are TRBV7-2 and TRBJ2-7, with D tentatively TRBD2 (5 bases). The V and J ends lost 4 bases and 2 bases respectively, with 12 bases between them. The CDR3 loop spans 14 amino acids. Germline V gives CDR1 SGHTA, CDR2 FQGNSA. Here the CDR3 reads CASSYGIGTYEQYF. CDR3 DNA sequence: TGTGCCAGCAGCTACGGGATTGGGACCTACGAGCAGTACTTC. The full variable domain, its missing parts supplied by reference TRBV7-2 and TRBJ2-7, is GAGVSQSPSNKVTEKGKDVELRCDPISGHTALYWYRQSLGQGLEFLIYFQGNSAPDKSGLPSDRFSAERTGGSVSTLTIQRTQQEDSAVYLCASSYGIGTYEQYFGPGTRLTVT.

This clonotype was observed at least ten times. The chain has TRBV7-2 and TRBJ2-7; D gene uncertain. The CDR3 consists of 14 residues. Germline values: CDR1 SGHTA, CDR2 FQGNSA. V was shortened by 1 base and J by 0 bases, with 7 bases between the two germline ends. The CDR3 DNA sequence: TGTGCCAGCAGCTTAGATTCCATCTCCTACGAGCAGTACTTC. This translates into CASSLDSISYEQYF.

This clonotype was seen a handful of times. The chain carries TRBV6-1 and TRBJ2-1; TRBD2 agrees at 9 bases. This CDR3 is 16 amino acids long. CDR1 and CDR2 from the germline V gene are MNHNS and SASEGT. V shed 3 bases and J 0 bases; nucleotides not matched to a gene: 3. The CDR3 DNA follows: TGTGCCAGCAGTGATGGACTAGCGACCTCCTACAATGAGCAGTTCTTC. Its protein product is CASSDGLATSYNEQFF.

The chain uses TRBV5-1 and TRBJ2-7; D unresolved. CDR1 is SGHRS, CDR2 YFSETQ, per germline. V dropped 4 bases and J dropped 0 bases, with 11 bases sitting between them. This CDR3 has 14 amino acids. As DNA, the CDR3 is TGCGCCAGCAGCCCGGGCCACGACTCCTACGAGCAGTACTTC. It codes for CASSPGHDSYEQYF.

CDR3 sequence reads: CASSSFLAEHQPQHF. CDR3 sequence (DNA): TGTGCCAGCAGCTCCTTTTTGGCAGAACATCAGCCCCAGCATTTT. This rearrangement joins TRBV7-8 to TRBJ1-5, with D unclear. Germline loops: CDR1 SGHVS, CDR2 FQNEAQ. Deletions cut 4 bases from V and 5 bases from J, with 15 bases between. The length of the CDR3 is 15 residues.

The chain recombines TRBV2 with TRBJ2-7; possibly TRBD2 for D (5 bases). This CDR3 is 14 amino acids long. The germline V and J ends were trimmed by 7 bases and 3 bases, with 16 bases remaining between them. From germline, CDR1 is SNHLY and CDR2 FYNNEI. CDR3 DNA sequence: TGTGCCAGCAACGCGGGTGGGGAAATCTACGAGCAGTACTTC. This sequence encodes CASNAGGEIYEQYF.